One T cell receptor (beta chain) is described in this entry. Its antigen is still unknown. This entry belongs to a study of a mutant IDH1 vaccine in newly diagnosed glioma. Overall study context: Vaccination followed radiotherapy alone by 4-6 weeks, or accompanied temozolomide cycles. Patients' prior therapy spanned radiotherapy, temozolomide, or both; most underwent both. Overall study findings and caveats: A vaccine-induced immune response developed in 90% to 95% of the patients.

The CDR3 covers 15 residues. The ends lost 6 bases at V and 2 bases at J; junction bases unmatched: 8. The germline V gene encodes CDR1 MNHEY and CDR2 SMNVEV (reference sequence). Generated by immunoSEQ multiplex PCR, the TCRdb table keeps only in-frame clones and is missing some. The table includes some 60,000 clones, about four fifths detected once. The time point was: week 11, during vaccination. Doses of 300 ug of mutant IDH1 20-mer peptide were given with topical imiquimod. New WHO grade 3 or 4 astrocytomas that were IDH1-mutant and ATRX-lost had been found in donors. The specimen comprised PBMCs, sampled from a glioma patient whose treatment included an IDH1 peptide vaccine. This TCR came from a man aged 45-65 years with glioma. The genes are TRBV27 and TRBJ2-3; 7 bases are shared with TRBD1. The CDR3 bases are TGTGCCAGCAGGCTCCGGGACAGCACCACAGATACGCAGTATTTT. It encodes CASRLRDSTTDTQYF.